The 18 T cell receptor beta chains reported below all come from one sample, sequenced in a study of blood T cell repertoires in COVID-19. This table comes from immunoSEQ multiplex PCR, and its TCRdb copy is limited to in-frame clones, with some not included. The top ten clones hold roughly 1.6% of a sample with some 150,000 clones, about 92% of them seen once. What was sequenced was peripheral blood. These receptors all come from a human donor in a cohort sampled during active COVID-19.

V is TRBV7-8 and J is TRBJ2-7, with TRBD1 identical over 9 bases. J gave up 4 bases and V 5 bases, and 9 bases lay outside the gene matches. The CDR3 totals 15 residues. Germline V gene sequence: CDR1 SGHVS, CDR2 FQNEAQ. The CDR3 coding sequence is TGTGCCAGCAGCCTCGGACAGGGGCGATATTACGAGCAGTACTTC. Protein: CASSLGQGRYYEQYF.

The chain carries TRBV11-2 and TRBJ2-1; 11 bases align to TRBD2. This CDR3 region has 15 residues. V gave up 0 bases and J gave up 9 bases; unmatched junction bases: 4. The germline CDR1 and CDR2 sequences are SGHAT and FQNNGV. The CDR3: CASSLDSGGAGEQFF. The DNA of the CDR3 is TGTGCCAGCAGCTTAGATAGCGGGGGGGCTGGTGAGCAGTTCTTC. Filled out from reference TRBV11-2 and TRBJ2-1, the complete variable domain reads EAGVAQSPRYKIIEKRQSVAFWCNPISGHATLYWYQQILGQGPKLLIQFQNNGVVDDSQLPKDRFSAERLKGVDSTLKIQPAKLEDSAVYLCASSLDSGGAGEQFFGPGTRLTVL.

This clone was observed a few times. CDR3 coding DNA: TGTGCCAGCAGCTTACCACTGAGACTAGCGGGGGGGCAAGGCGAGCAGTACTTC. Residues: CASSLPLRLAGGQGEQYF. The chain links TRBV7-8 to TRBJ2-7; 14 bases align to TRBD2. Germline V lookup: CDR1 SGHVS, CDR2 FQNEAQ. This CDR3 contains 18 residues. Losses at the gene ends were 2 bases for V and 6 bases for J; bases not matched to a gene: 12.

This clone was seen once. CDR3 sequence reads: CASREQGNTEAFF. The CDR3 nucleotides are TGCGCCAGCAGAGAACAGGGAAACACTGAAGCTTTCTTT. This chain connects TRBV5-1 to TRBJ1-1; possibly TRBD1 for D (6 bases). This CDR3 contains 13 residues. V gave up 5 bases and J gave up 2 bases, with 10 bases separating them. Germline assignment: CDR1 SGHRS and CDR2 YFSETQ.

The CDR3 DNA reads as TGCAGCGTCCTCGGACAGGGGAATCGCTACACCTTC. Translating it yields CSVLGQGNRYTF. This chain connects TRBV29-1 to TRBJ1-2, with 9 bases identical to TRBD1. Germline trimming cut 6 bases from V and 9 bases from J; bases unmatched to any gene: 8. There are 12 residues in the CDR3. Germline assignment: CDR1 SQVTM and CDR2 ANQGSEA.

The chain has TRBV12-3 or TRBV12-4 and TRBJ1-1, with D perhaps matching TRBD1 (5 bases). This CDR3 contains 13 residues. V was cut by 5 bases and J by 3 bases, with 10 bases left in between. The CDR3 bases are TGTGCCAGCAGTCCCCAGGGATACACTGAAGCTTTCTTT. It translates to CASSPQGYTEAFF.

The rearrangement links TRBV6-5 to TRBJ1-5, with a tentative D call TRBD1 (6 bases). The CDR3 sequence is 15 residues long. V was trimmed by 6 bases and J by 7 bases, leaving 19 bases between them. CDR1 and CDR2 from the germline V gene are MNHEY and SVGAGI. The CDR3 reads CASSATGGQRQPQHF. The CDR3 nucleotides read TGTGCCAGCAGCGCGACGGGGGGGCAAAGGCAGCCCCAGCATTTT.

The CDR3 DNA reads TGTGCCAGCAGTGAAGGGAGCGGAGGGGTTAATTCACCCCTCCACTTT. It is translated as CASSEGSGGVNSPLHF. V and J are TRBV2 and TRBJ1-6; the D gene is possibly TRBD1 (5 bases). The CDR3 has 16 amino acids. V was trimmed by 1 base and J by 6 bases, leaving 13 bases between them. CDR1 and CDR2 from the germline V gene are SNHLY and FYNNEI.

V and J are TRBV5-1 and TRBJ2-3; 7 bases are a match to TRBD1. CDR1 SGHRS and CDR2 YFSETQ come from the germline V gene. J lost 3 bases, V lost 4 bases, and 2 bases had no gene match. The CDR3 runs 13 residues. The CDR3 nucleotides are TGCGCCAGCAGCATGGGACAGACAGATACGCAGTATTTT. It codes for CASSMGQTDTQYF. The complete variable domain, with remaining parts taken from reference TRBV5-1 and TRBJ2-3, reads KAGVTQTPRYLIKTRGQQVTLSCSPISGHRSVSWYQQTPGQGLQFLFEYFSETQRNKGNFPGRFSGRQFSNSRSEMNVSTLELGDSALYLCASSMGQTDTQYFGPGTRLTVL.

The rearrangement links TRBV2 to TRBJ1-6; 12 bases are shared with TRBD1. V was clipped by 2 bases and J by 10 bases; unmatched bases: 9. The germline CDR1 and CDR2 sequences are SNHLY and FYNNEI. The CDR3 length is 17 residues. The CDR3 loop is CASSERGDRGLGSPLHF. DNA of the CDR3: TGTGCCAGCAGTGAACGAGGGGACAGGGGGCTAGGGTCACCCCTCCACTTT.

This clone has just a few counts. The J gene is TRBJ2-7, the V gene TRBV21-1; the table's D call, TRBD1, was not checked against the DNA. TRBV21-1 is labeled a pseudogene. The CDR3 has 18 residues. CDR3 protein: CASSIPGTGDKSSYEQYF. CDR3 sequence (DNA): TGTGCCAGCAGCATCCCCGGGACAGGGGATAAGTCGAGTTACGAGCAGTACTTC.

The V gene is TRBV6-6, the J gene TRBJ2-2; 10 bases are shared with TRBD2. CDR1 is MNHNY and CDR2 is SVGAGI in the germline V gene (reference sequence). The CDR3 spans 14 residues. With V trimmed by 8 bases and J by 6 bases, 6 bases remained unmatched. As DNA, the CDR3 is TGTGCCAGCCGAAATAGCGGGGGGTCCGGGGAGCTGTTTTTT. The encoded protein is CASRNSGGSGELFF.

This rearrangement joins TRBV2 to TRBJ2-2, with 7 bases identical to TRBD2. Germline assignment: CDR1 SNHLY and CDR2 FYNNEI. The CDR3 is 14 residues long. Trimming took 8 bases from V and 0 from J; bases not matched to a gene: 3. The CDR3, as DNA: TGTGCCAGCGGGGGGGAGTCGAACACCGGGGAGCTGTTTTTT. Protein sequence: CASGGESNTGELFF.

This chain uses TRBV5-5 with TRBJ1-4; perhaps TRBD1 as D (5 bases). Per the germline V gene, CDR1 is SGHKS and CDR2 is YYEKEE (reference sequence). The CDR3 contains 13 residues. V lost 4 bases to trimming and J lost 6 bases, with 10 bases between them. This CDR3 reads CASSKVTDEKLFF. CDR3 nucleotides: TGTGCCAGCAGCAAAGTGACAGATGAAAAACTGTTTTTT.

Only a few counts were recorded for this clone. V gene TRBV1 combines with J gene TRBJ2-7; the table's D call, TRBD2, was not checked against the DNA. TRBV1 is shown as a pseudogene. This CDR3 is built from 15 residues. CDR3 in amino acids: CTSSHPSGGSYEQYF. The CDR3 DNA reads as TGCACCAGCAGCCACCCTAGCGGGGGTTCCTACGAGCAGTACTTC.

As DNA, the CDR3 is TGTGCCAGCAGAAAAGGGGTGGGACAGGGAAATGAAAAACTGTTTTTT. Protein: CASRKGVGQGNEKLFF. The chain couples TRBV11-2 to TRBJ1-4; TRBD1 aligns across 9 bases. The CDR3 is 16 residues long. Germline V gene data show CDR1 as SGHAT and CDR2 as FQNNGV. V gave up 6 bases and J gave up 5 bases; unmatched junction bases: 10.

The genes are TRBV5-1 and TRBJ2-5, with 8 bases aligning to TRBD1. Germline V lookup: CDR1 SGHRS, CDR2 YFSETQ. V shed 4 bases and J 2 bases; nucleotides not matched to a gene: 1. The CDR3 totals 13 residues. CDR3 amino acids: CASSRDRQETQYF. Written as DNA, the CDR3 is TGCGCCAGCAGCAGGGACAGGCAAGAGACCCAGTACTTC. Variable domain in full (rest from reference TRBV5-1 and TRBJ2-5): KAGVTQTPRYLIKTRGQQVTLSCSPISGHRSVSWYQQTPGQGLQFLFEYFSETQRNKGNFPGRFSGRQFSNSRSEMNVSTLELGDSALYLCASSRDRQETQYFGPGTRLLVL.

The chain couples TRBV5-1 to TRBJ2-5, with TRBD1 identical over 7 bases. The CDR3 spans 13 residues. V trimming: 5 bases; J trimming: 3 bases; junction bases outside the gene matches: 4. The germline V gene encodes CDR1 SGHRS and CDR2 YFSETQ. CDR3 DNA sequence: TGCGCCAGCAGATATGACAGGGAAGAGACCCAGTACTTC. Its protein is CASRYDREETQYF.